This TCR beta chain came from a study of metastatic and nonmetastatic thyroid tumors. Study context: The comparison covered peripheral blood and tumor or nodule tissue in malignant and benign thyroid patients.

Germline V CDR1 and CDR2: SGHAT, FQDESV (reference sequence). The CDR3 consists of 17 residues. From the PCR reads, TCRdb re-called clones with MiXCR. The table records some 16,000 clones, about 25% of them present only once. Findings and limits, study-wide: The study reportedly found significantly higher TCR beta diversity in malignant thyroid tumors than benign nodules, in blood and tumor.

Of note for this clone: The antigen is undetermined. A single base separates this from a much larger clone, so it may be a read error.

Patients had received no treatment of any kind before thyroid surgery. This clonotype originated in a female donor with papillary thyroid cancer or a benign thyroid nodule (not recorded which). Some clones in this sample may be carry-over from other donors' samples. The specimen sequenced was tumor tissue. The chain couples TRBV11-1 to TRBJ1-1; weak D call: TRBD1 (6 bases). The chain's CDR3 is CASSWANYGQLDTESFF. In DNA form, the CDR3 reads TGTGCCAGCAGCTGGGCGAACTACGGACAGCTCGACACTGAATCTTTCTTT.